The entry below gives a single TCR beta chain sequence along with its context. Its cognate antigen is unknown. The method was immunoSEQ multiplex PCR; TCRdb's version includes in-frame clones alone and lacks a portion of them. Of tens of thousands of clones listed, under 95% were seen once; the top ten hold about 11%. The source of the sample is a study of T cells in localized non-small cell lung cancer. Study-wide findings and caveats: Compared with tumor, uninvolved adjacent lung displayed greater T cell clonality, ranking highest overall. Longer overall survival was linked to higher blood T cell density.

This receptor was obtained from a female donor of 60 years or more with stage II lung adenocarcinoma. The sequencing used peripheral blood mononuclear cells, collected before any cancer treatment.

CDR3 amino acids: CASSGYLLGASEKLFF. In DNA form, the CDR3 reads TGTGCCAGCAGCGGATACCTACTTGGGGCCAGTGAAAAACTGTTTTTT. The chain joins TRBV2 to TRBJ1-4, with a weak D call TRBD1 (5 bases). Germline CDR1 and CDR2: SNHLY and FYNNEI. The CDR3 covers 16 residues. Between the trimmed V and J ends, which lost 6 bases and 7 bases, there was a span of 21 bases.